This T cell receptor beta chain was captured by sequencing in a study of blood T cell repertoires in COVID-19. Across the study: PBMCs, B-cell-depleted T cells, or T cells provided the cDNA or gDNA that made up the material.

Authors' processing steps: Cell counts per sample came from amplifying reference gene primers. Libraries were prepared by immunoSEQ multiplex PCR; TCRdb keeps only in-frame clonotypes and omits some of them. The D gene and trimming were derived from the DNA, and the V and J assignments and clone size from that table. The repertoire consists of 100,000 to 140,000 clones, with under 95% occurring once and the leading ten covering 1% to 1.5%. The length of the CDR3 is 15 residues. With 7 bases removed from V and 2 bases from J, the gap between germline ends came to 17 bases. Germline assignment: CDR1 MNHEY and CDR2 SVGAGI.

The specimen was peripheral blood. The clonotype was recovered from a woman in her twenties or thirties with acute or convalescent COVID-19. The chain has TRBV6-5 and TRBJ2-5, with D possibly matching TRBD2 (6 bases). CDR3 nucleotides: TGTGCCAGCAATCCCTTGGGGACTCCACAAGAGACCCAGTACTTC. Protein sequence: CASNPLGTPQETQYF.